These T cell receptor beta chains were read from a single sample in a study of blood T cell repertoires in COVID-19. Measured with immunoSEQ multiplex PCR; TCRdb has only the in-frame clones, and not every one. The sample carries 250,000 to 350,000 clones, around 90% recorded once. Material for sequencing was PBMCs or T cells enriched from blood (not recorded which). Source of these receptors: a man aged 55 to 70 who had recovered from COVID-19. Both conserved end residues are part of each CDR3. Fields, in order: V gene, clone size, J gene, CDR3 protein. Not all rows give a size; the values are once, few, many and, for expanded clones, a class.

TRBV5-6,NA,TRBJ2-2,CASSLLANTGELFF
TRBV6-5,NA,TRBJ1-2,CASRDTHRGNYGYTF
TRBV30,NA,TRBJ1-1,CAWSRGDTEAFF
TRBV5-6,NA,TRBJ1-5,CASSPGLSNQPQHF
TRBV11-3,NA,TRBJ2-7,CASSLDQGLAGGTTYEQYF
TRBV7-2,NA,TRBJ2-5,CASSLLGIQGKETQYF
TRBV4-2,NA,TRBJ2-3,CASSPGGSGTDTQYF
TRBV6-5,few,TRBJ2-7,CASSYLGANSPEQYF
TRBV5-1,NA,TRBJ1-2,CASSYHQGTAHYGYTF
TRBV7-9,NA,TRBJ2-1,CASRGQGPGYNEQFF
TRBV3-1/TRBV3-2,NA,TRBJ2-3,CASSSTGTGDTQYF
TRBV7-9,NA,TRBJ1-5,CASSSVNQPQHF
TRBV10-3,NA,TRBJ2-2,CAISEASGKSGELFF
TRBV11-2,once,TRBJ2-5,CASSSLRGAQETQYF
TRBV10-3,NA,TRBJ2-1,CAISYPGLAGPNEQFF
TRBV6-1,NA,TRBJ2-1,CASSEYGGYEQFF
TRBV4-1,NA,TRBJ2-6,CASSQERPGTGNGANVLTF
TRBV6-5,medium-sized,TRBJ1-2,CASTYTGYGYTF
TRBV19,few,TRBJ2-1,CASSIVADSYNEQFF
TRBV25-1,NA,TRBJ2-1,CASRPSGSYYNEQFF
TRBV5-4,few,TRBJ2-7,CASSLTGGGHEQYF
TRBV19,NA,TRBJ2-1,CASTGTSGISYNEQFF
TRBV7-9,NA,TRBJ1-2,CASSLDPGQGFPADGYTF
TRBV27,NA,TRBJ2-6,CASSLSRGGANVLTF
TRBV2,NA,TRBJ1-4,CASGETGMNEKLFF
TRBV5-6,NA,TRBJ2-7,CASSLDGTTFSYEQYF
TRBV12-3/TRBV12-4,NA,TRBJ2-5,CASTGGSETQYF
TRBV7-6,NA,TRBJ2-2,CASSKSTGELFF
TRBV2,few,TRBJ2-2,CASSEGTGSAGELFF
TRBV6-5,NA,TRBJ1-3,CASSQPGLAGNTIYF
TRBV30,NA,TRBJ2-1,CASILAGSPFLGVHEQFF
TRBV10-1,few,TRBJ2-2,CASKPGQGATGELFF
TRBV5-1,NA,TRBJ2-3,CASSFRTGGADTQYF
TRBV2,NA,TRBJ1-1,CASSRTGVTEAFF
TRBV7-3,NA,TRBJ1-6,CASSLLFNSPLHF
TRBV3-1/TRBV3-2,NA,TRBJ2-1,CASSRLAGAYNEQFF
TRBV6-5,NA,TRBJ2-3,CASSYSPGASTDTQYF
TRBV19,NA,TRBJ1-4,CASSISGGAEKLFF
TRBV7-6,NA,TRBJ1-1,CASSQAGTQNTEAFF
TRBV19,NA,TRBJ1-5,CASSIMRIGNQPQHF
TRBV14,NA,TRBJ2-6,CAYSFIWISSGANVLTF
TRBV7-2,NA,TRBJ2-7,CASSQFRDRGFNEQYF
TRBV9,NA,TRBJ2-1,CASSVGTSGMDRQFF
TRBV30,NA,TRBJ1-5,CAWSGTGVGNQPQHF
TRBV7-9,NA,TRBJ1-6,CASSLGQGGRSPLHF
TRBV2,NA,TRBJ1-1,CASRSQGASEAFF
TRBV15,NA,TRBJ2-2,CATSPRLPPDTGELFF
TRBV6-1,NA,TRBJ1-6,CASSEMGSGYSPLHF
TRBV7-9,few,TRBJ2-7,CASSLGAGASSYEQYF
TRBV5-5,once,TRBJ2-2,CASSLGLAGGPNTGELFF
TRBV9,many,TRBJ2-5,CASSGNGLAGTPQGTQYF